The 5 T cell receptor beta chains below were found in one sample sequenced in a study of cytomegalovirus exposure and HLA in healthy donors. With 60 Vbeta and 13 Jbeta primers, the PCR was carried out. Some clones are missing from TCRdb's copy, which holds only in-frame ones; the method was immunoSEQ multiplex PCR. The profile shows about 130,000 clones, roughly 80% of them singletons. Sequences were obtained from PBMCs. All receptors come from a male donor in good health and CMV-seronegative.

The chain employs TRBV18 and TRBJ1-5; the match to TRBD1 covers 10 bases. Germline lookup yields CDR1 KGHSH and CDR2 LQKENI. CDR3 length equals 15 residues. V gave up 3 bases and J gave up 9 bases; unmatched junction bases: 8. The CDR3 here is CASSPDPGQGGPQHF. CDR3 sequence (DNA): TGTGCCAGCTCACCCGACCCAGGACAGGGGGGGCCCCAGCATTTT.

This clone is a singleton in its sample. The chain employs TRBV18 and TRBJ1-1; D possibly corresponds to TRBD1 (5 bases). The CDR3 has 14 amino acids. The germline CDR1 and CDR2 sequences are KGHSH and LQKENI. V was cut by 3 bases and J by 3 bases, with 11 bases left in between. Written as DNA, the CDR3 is TGTGCCAGCTCACCCCAGGGTTTCGACACTGAAGCTTTCTTT. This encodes CASSPQGFDTEAFF. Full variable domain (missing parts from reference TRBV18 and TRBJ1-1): NAGVMQNPRHLVRRRGQEARLRCSPMKGHSHVYWYRQLPEEGLKFMVYLQKENIIDESGMPKERFSAEFPKEGPSILRIQQVVRGDSAAYFCASSPQGFDTEAFFGQGTRLTVV.

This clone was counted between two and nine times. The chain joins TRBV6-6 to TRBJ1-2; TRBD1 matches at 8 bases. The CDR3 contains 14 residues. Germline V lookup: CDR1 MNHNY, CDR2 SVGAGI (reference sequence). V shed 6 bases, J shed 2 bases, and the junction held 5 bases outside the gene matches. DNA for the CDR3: TGTGCCAGCAGCCGGACAGGGACAAACTATGGCTACACCTTC. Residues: CASSRTGTNYGYTF.

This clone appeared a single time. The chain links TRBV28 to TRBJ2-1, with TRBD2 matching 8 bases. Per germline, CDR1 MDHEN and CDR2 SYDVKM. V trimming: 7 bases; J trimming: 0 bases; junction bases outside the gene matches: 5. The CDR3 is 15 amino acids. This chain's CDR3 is CASTDRGGSYNEQFF. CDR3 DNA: TGTGCCAGCACCGACCGGGGGGGCTCCTACAATGAGCAGTTCTTC.

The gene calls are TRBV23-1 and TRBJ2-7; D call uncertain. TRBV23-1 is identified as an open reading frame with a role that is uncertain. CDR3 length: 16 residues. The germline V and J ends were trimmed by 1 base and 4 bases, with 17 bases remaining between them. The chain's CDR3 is CASSQFFYRITYEQYF. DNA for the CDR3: TGCGCCAGCAGTCAATTCTTCTACCGCATAACGTACGAGCAGTACTTC.